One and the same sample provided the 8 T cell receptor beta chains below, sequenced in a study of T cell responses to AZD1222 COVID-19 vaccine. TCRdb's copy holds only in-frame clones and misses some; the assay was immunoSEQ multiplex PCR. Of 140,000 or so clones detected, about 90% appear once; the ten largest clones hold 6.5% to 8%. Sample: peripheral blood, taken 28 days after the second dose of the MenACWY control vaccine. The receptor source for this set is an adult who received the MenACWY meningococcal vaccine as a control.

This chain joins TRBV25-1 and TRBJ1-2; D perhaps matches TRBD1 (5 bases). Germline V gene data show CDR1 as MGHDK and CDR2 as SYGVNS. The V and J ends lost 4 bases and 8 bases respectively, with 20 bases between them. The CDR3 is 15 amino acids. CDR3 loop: CASSAPGRGFSGYTF. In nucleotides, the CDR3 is TGTGCCAGCAGTGCCCCGGGACGAGGGTTCTCCGGCTACACCTTC.

CDR3 region: CASRATVSGGYTF. The CDR3, as DNA: TGTGCCAGCAGAGCGACAGTCTCGGGAGGCTACACCTTC. This chain links TRBV2 with TRBJ1-2; a possible D gene is TRBD1 (5 bases). This CDR3 region has 13 residues. Germline CDR1 reads SNHLY; CDR2 reads FYNNEI. Trimming cost V 6 bases and J 8 bases, with 16 bases left between them.

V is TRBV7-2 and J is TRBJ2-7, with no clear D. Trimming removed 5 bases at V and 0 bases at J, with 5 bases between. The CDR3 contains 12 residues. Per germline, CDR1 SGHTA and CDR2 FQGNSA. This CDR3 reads CASSKSSYEQYF. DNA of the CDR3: TGTGCCAGCAGCAAGAGCTCCTACGAGCAGTACTTC.

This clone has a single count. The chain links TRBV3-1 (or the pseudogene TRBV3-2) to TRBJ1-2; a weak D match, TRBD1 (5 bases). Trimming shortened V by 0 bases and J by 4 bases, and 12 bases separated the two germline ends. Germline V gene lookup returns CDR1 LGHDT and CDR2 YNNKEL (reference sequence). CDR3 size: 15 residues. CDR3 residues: CASSQDSAGTYGYTF. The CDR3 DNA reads TGTGCCAGCAGCCAAGATTCGGCAGGGACCTATGGCTACACCTTC.

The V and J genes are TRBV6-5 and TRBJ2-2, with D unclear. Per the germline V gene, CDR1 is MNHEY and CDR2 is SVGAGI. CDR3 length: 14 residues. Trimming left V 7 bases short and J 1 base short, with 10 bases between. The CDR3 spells CASNVAGNTGELFF. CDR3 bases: TGTGCCAGCAACGTAGCAGGGAACACCGGGGAGCTGTTTTTT.

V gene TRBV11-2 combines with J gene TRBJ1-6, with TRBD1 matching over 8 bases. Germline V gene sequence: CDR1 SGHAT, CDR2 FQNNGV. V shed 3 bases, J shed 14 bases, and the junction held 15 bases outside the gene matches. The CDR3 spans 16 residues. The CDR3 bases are TGTGCCAGCAGCTTTGGGTTGGGGACAGGAGGGGGGTCCCTCCACTTT. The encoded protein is CASSFGLGTGGGSLHF.

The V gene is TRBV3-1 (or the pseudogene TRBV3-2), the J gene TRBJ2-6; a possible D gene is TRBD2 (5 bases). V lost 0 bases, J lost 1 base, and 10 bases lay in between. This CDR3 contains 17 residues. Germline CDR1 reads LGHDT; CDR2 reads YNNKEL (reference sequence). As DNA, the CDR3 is TGTGCCAGCAGCCAAGATCCCCGGGGTTCTGGGGCCAACGTCCTGACTTTC. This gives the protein CASSQDPRGSGANVLTF.

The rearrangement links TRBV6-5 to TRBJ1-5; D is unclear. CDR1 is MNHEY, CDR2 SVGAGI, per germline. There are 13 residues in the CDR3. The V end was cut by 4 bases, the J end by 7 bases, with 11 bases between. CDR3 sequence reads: CASSSTVGQPQHF. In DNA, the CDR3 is TGTGCCAGCAGTTCCACGGTTGGACAGCCCCAGCATTTT.